The 30 T cell receptor beta chains presented below share a single source sample, sequenced in a study of shared clonotypes between healthy human individuals. The method was immunoSEQ multiplex PCR; TCRdb's version includes in-frame clones alone and lacks a portion of them. The sample yields about a million clones, around three quarters seen once. The source material was memory CD4+ T cells from PBMCs. Subset meaning: CD45RA-negative fraction. Source of these receptors: a man younger than 35 in good health. Some clones in this sample may be carry-over from other donors' samples.

For the CDR3, the DNA is TGTGCCAGCAGTTTACGGGGGGGCGCCTACAACGAGCAGTACTTC. Protein: CASSLRGGAYNEQYF. The chain has TRBV28 and TRBJ2-7; 8 bases are shared with TRBD2. Trimming at V came to 2 bases and at J to 5 bases, leaving 8 bases not matched to a gene. The length of the CDR3 is 15 residues. The germline V gene encodes CDR1 MDHEN and CDR2 SYDVKM.

The chain combines TRBV30 with TRBJ1-2; no reliable D call. Trimming removed 3 bases from V and 2 bases from J, with 10 bases in between. The CDR3 loop spans 13 amino acids. Germline V gene sequence: CDR1 GTSNPN, CDR2 SVGIG (reference sequence). The CDR3 region is CAWSTGDNYGYTF. Written as DNA, the CDR3 is TGTGCCTGGAGCACGGGCGACAACTATGGCTACACCTTC.

This sequence joins TRBV2 and TRBJ1-4; 7 nucleotides match TRBD1. The CDR3 is 14 residues long. The germline CDR1 and CDR2 sequences are SNHLY and FYNNEI. Trimming removed 3 bases from V and 9 bases from J; junction bases left unmatched: 7. The DNA for the CDR3 is TGTGCCAGCAGTGACGGGACAGCGCCCAAAAAACTGTTTTTT. As protein: CASSDGTAPKKLFF.

This CDR3 reads CASSLPVRKNTEAFF. CDR3 sequence (DNA): TGTGCCAGCAGCTTACCGGTAAGAAAAAACACTGAAGCTTTCTTT. This chain joins TRBV11-2 and TRBJ1-1; D unresolved. CDR1 is SGHAT and CDR2 is FQNNGV in the germline V gene. This CDR3 is built from 15 residues. V was pared by 2 bases and J by 2 bases, with 12 bases between.

In its sample, this clone was seen a few times. The chain recombines TRBV5-4 with TRBJ2-1; D possibly corresponds to TRBD2 (6 bases). This CDR3 has 16 residues. In germline, CDR1 is SGHNT, CDR2 YYREEE (reference sequence). Trimming removed 2 bases from V and 0 bases from J, with 12 bases in between. Here the CDR3 reads CASSFPSASSYNEQFF. For the CDR3, the DNA is TGTGCCAGCAGCTTCCCTAGCGCGAGCTCCTACAATGAGCAGTTCTTC.

The V gene is TRBV15, the J gene TRBJ1-4; D gene ambiguous. CDR3 size: 13 residues. Per the germline V gene, CDR1 is LNHNV and CDR2 is YYDKDF (reference sequence). Between the trimmed V and J ends, which lost 1 base and 10 bases, there was a span of 10 bases. For the CDR3, the DNA is TGTGCCACCAGCAGAGGGGTCCGGGGAAAACTGTTTTTT. Protein product: CATSRGVRGKLFF.

This clone has only a few counts. The same CDR3 can be traced to other DNA sequences in this sample. The V and J genes are TRBV18 and TRBJ1-1; D is ambiguous. CDR1 and CDR2 (germline): KGHSH, LQKENI. The CDR3 is 13 residues long. V was shortened by 3 bases and J by 2 bases, with 7 bases between the two germline ends. Here the CDR3 DNA reads TGTGCCAGCTCACCGGGCCTTAACACTGAAGCTTTCTTT. Its translation is CASSPGLNTEAFF.

The chain has TRBV5-6 and TRBJ2-4; D gene ambiguous. This CDR3 comprises 12 residues. Per germline, CDR1 SGHDT and CDR2 YYEEEE. Trimming pared 6 bases from V and 7 bases from J, leaving 11 bases between. The CDR3 DNA is TGTGCCAGCACCCAGGACGGGAACATTCAGTACTTC. This sequence encodes CASTQDGNIQYF.

With regard to this clone: The sample has other DNA sequences that encode this CDR3 too. The V gene is TRBV7-2, the J gene TRBJ2-7; the D gene is possibly TRBD1 (6 bases). Trimming removed 1 base from V and 0 bases from J, with 7 bases in between. This CDR3 contains 14 residues. Germline V gene lookup returns CDR1 SGHTA and CDR2 FQGNSA. CDR3 sequence: CASSLDRASYEQYF. In nucleotides, the CDR3 is TGTGCCAGCAGCTTAGACAGGGCCTCCTACGAGCAGTACTTC.

A single count supports this clone. This chain connects TRBV2 to TRBJ1-2, with 7 positions matching TRBD1. The CDR3 length is 17 residues. Trimming took 5 bases from V and 5 from J; bases not matched to a gene: 17. The germline V gene encodes CDR1 SNHLY and CDR2 FYNNEI. This CDR3 is CASSRSGTAGFLYGYTF. The CDR3 coding sequence is TGTGCCAGCAGTCGGTCTGGGACAGCGGGTTTCTTATATGGCTACACCTTC.

This clone has only one observation. CDR3: CASWGGVMQPQHF. The DNA of the CDR3 is TGTGCCAGCTGGGGGGGGGTTATGCAGCCCCAGCATTTT. This chain joins TRBV6-6 and TRBJ1-5; a possible D gene is TRBD1 (5 bases). V dropped 8 bases and J dropped 7 bases, with 15 bases sitting between them. The CDR3 runs to 13 residues. Germline V gene lookup returns CDR1 MNHNY and CDR2 SVGAGI (reference sequence).

The chain couples TRBV28 to TRBJ2-3, with D uncertain. The CDR3 length is 14 residues. The V gene's germline CDR1 is MDHEN and CDR2 SYDVKM. The V gene lost 7 bases and the J gene lost 2 bases, with 13 bases spanning the gap. CDR3 loop: CASKGTHSTDTQYF. CDR3 nucleotide sequence: TGTGCCAGCAAAGGAACCCACTCCACAGATACGCAGTATTTT.

The chain links TRBV12-2 to TRBJ2-7; no DNA check was done on the table's D call, TRBD2. TRBV12-2 has pseudogene status. CDR3 length: 11 amino acids. The CDR3 sequence is CASRLFAREYF. The CDR3 DNA sequence: TGTGCAAGTCGCTTATTTGCGCGGGAGTACTTC.

In this sample, this clone turned up a few times. This chain uses TRBV5-6 with TRBJ2-3; no definite D call. CDR3 length: 13 residues. From germline, CDR1 is SGHDT and CDR2 YYEEEE. Trimming shortened V by 4 bases and J by 6 bases, and 12 bases separated the two germline ends. The CDR3 DNA reads as TGTGCCAGCAGCCCTAGTTATCTGGATACGCAGTATTTT. Protein product: CASSPSYLDTQYF.

This clone showed up just a few times. The same CDR3 can be traced to other DNA sequences in this sample. V usage is TRBV7-3 and J usage is TRBJ1-1; a possible D gene is TRBD1 (5 bases). This CDR3 has 13 amino acids. Germline CDR1 is SGHTA and CDR2 is FQGTGA. Between the trimmed V and J ends, which lost 2 bases and 5 bases, there was a span of 9 bases. The CDR3 bases are TGTGCCAGCAGCTTAGGGGCCGGGACTGAAGCTTTCTTT. This gives the protein CASSLGAGTEAFF.

The CDR3 bases are TGTGCCAGCAGCCGGGACAGGGGGACAATATATGAGCAGTTCTTC. It is translated as CASSRDRGTIYEQFF. The genes are TRBV4-2 and TRBJ2-1; TRBD1 matches 11 bases. The CDR3 length is 15 residues. From germline, CDR1 is LGHNA and CDR2 YNFKEQ. The V and J ends lost 4 bases and 8 bases, in that order; junction bases with no gene match: 7.

This chain connects TRBV5-1 to TRBJ2-4; the D is unclear. Germline V gene sequence: CDR1 SGHRS, CDR2 YFSETQ. This CDR3 comprises 16 residues. Trimming took 0 bases from V and 0 from J, leaving 10 bases between them. The CDR3 sequence: CASSLGADLAKNIQYF. The CDR3 DNA reads TGCGCCAGCAGCTTGGGGGCGGATCTAGCCAAAAACATTCAGTACTTC.

CDR3 protein: CASSRGISQETQYF. CDR3 nucleotide sequence: TGTGCCAGCTCACGTGGGATTTCGCAAGAGACCCAGTACTTC. The V and J genes are TRBV18 and TRBJ2-5; D is ambiguous. Trimming shortened V by 4 bases and J by 2 bases, and 11 bases separated the two germline ends. The CDR3 is made up of 14 amino acids. Germline assignment: CDR1 KGHSH and CDR2 LQKENI.

V gene TRBV11-2 combines with J gene TRBJ2-7; D is perhaps TRBD1 or TRBD2 (6 bases each). CDR3 size: 16 residues. CDR1 is SGHAT and CDR2 is FQNNGV in the germline V gene. V was trimmed by 5 bases and J by 6 bases, leaving 23 bases between them. The CDR3 is CASSPPGGRVFAEQYF. The DNA for the CDR3 is TGTGCCAGCAGCCCCCCCGGGGGCAGGGTATTCGCCGAGCAGTACTTC. The entire variable domain, with the rest obtained from reference TRBV11-2 and TRBJ2-7, is as follows: EAGVAQSPRYKIIEKRQSVAFWCNPISGHATLYWYQQILGQGPKLLIQFQNNGVVDDSQLPKDRFSAERLKGVDSTLKIQPAKLEDSAVYLCASSPPGGRVFAEQYFGPGTRLTVT.

The rearrangement joins TRBV7-3 to TRBJ2-7; TRBD2 matches at 10 bases. From germline, CDR1 is SGHTA and CDR2 FQGTGA. This CDR3 contains 19 residues. The V segment lost 5 bases and the J segment 0 bases; nucleotides outside the gene matches: 16. CDR3 protein: CASSPRGGSASGGSYEQYF. In DNA, the CDR3 is TGTGCCAGCAGCCCCCGGGGGGGGTCCGCTAGCGGGGGCTCCTACGAGCAGTACTTC.

V is TRBV7-2 and J is TRBJ1-3, with unresolved D. The CDR3 has 15 residues. With 8 bases removed from V and 2 bases from J, the gap between germline ends came to 16 bases. Germline V gene sequence: CDR1 SGHTA, CDR2 FQGNSA. The CDR3 DNA reads TGTGCCAGCCTGCTTAGCTTTTCTACTGGAAACACCATATATTTT. Its translation is CASLLSFSTGNTIYF.

This chain joins TRBV7-3 and TRBJ2-7; 7 nucleotides match TRBD1. The CDR3 covers 15 residues. CDR1 and CDR2 (germline): SGHTA, FQGTGA. The ends lost 3 bases at V and 4 bases at J; junction bases unmatched: 9. This chain's CDR3 is CASSFSMQGVYEQYF. The CDR3 DNA sequence: TGTGCCAGCAGCTTTTCCATGCAGGGGGTTTACGAGCAGTACTTC.

The chain carries TRBV5-1 and TRBJ2-1; D remains ambiguous. V was cut by 0 bases and J by 3 bases, with 10 bases left in between. CDR3 size: 15 residues. Germline V gene lookup returns CDR1 SGHRS and CDR2 YFSETQ. This CDR3 is CASSLVDRIYNEQFF. CDR3 bases: TGCGCCAGCAGCTTGGTCGATCGGATCTACAATGAGCAGTTCTTC.

The chain is built from TRBV6-8 and TRBJ2-7, with D perhaps matching TRBD2 (6 bases). The CDR3 totals 17 residues. Between the trimmed V and J ends, which lost 2 bases and 3 bases, there was a span of 20 bases. The germline V gene has CDR1 MNHGY and CDR2 SAAAGT. The chain's CDR3 is CASSYPAPLGGSYEQYF. Written as DNA, the CDR3 is TGTGCCAGCAGTTACCCTGCCCCCCTCGGGGGTAGCTACGAGCAGTACTTC.

The gene calls are TRBV4-2 and TRBJ1-1; 7 nucleotides align to TRBD1. J lost 11 bases, V lost 0 bases, and 12 bases had no gene match. This CDR3 spans 15 amino acids. From germline, CDR1 is LGHNA and CDR2 YNFKEQ. In nucleotides, the CDR3 is TGTGCCAGCAGCCAAGATCCCACCGGGACAGCGATGGCTTTCTTT. Its translation: CASSQDPTGTAMAFF.

Turning to this clone: The sample contains more than one DNA sequence encoding this CDR3. The J gene is TRBJ2-1, the V gene TRBV28; D assignment may be TRBD1 or TRBD2 (5 bases each). V lost 2 bases to trimming and J lost 3 bases, with 5 bases between them. The CDR3 spans 13 residues. CDR1 and CDR2 from the germline V gene are MDHEN and SYDVKM. Here the CDR3 DNA reads TGTGCCAGCAGTTTAGGGGGCTACAATGAGCAGTTCTTC. Its translation is CASSLGGYNEQFF.

The V call is TRBV27, the J call TRBJ2-7, with 12 bases identical to TRBD2. The trim removed 6 bases at V and 6 bases at J, leaving 6 bases unmatched. Germline CDR1 reads MNHEY; CDR2 reads SMNVEV (reference sequence). The CDR3 loop spans 14 amino acids. In DNA form, the CDR3 reads TGTGCCAGCAGGAGACTAGCGGGAGTGGTCGAGCAGTACTTC. Translation gives CASRRLAGVVEQYF.

CDR3 protein: CASSLGPNTQVYTF. The CDR3 DNA reads as TGTGCCAGCAGTTTGGGTCCCAACACCCAGGTATACACCTTC. The V gene is TRBV6-5, the J gene TRBJ1-2; D gene unclear. The CDR3 is made up of 14 amino acids. The germline V gene encodes CDR1 MNHEY and CDR2 SVGAGI. V lost 4 bases, J lost 11 bases, and 20 bases lay in between.

This clone turned up a few times. The chain recombines TRBV27 with TRBJ2-7, with D perhaps matching TRBD2 (5 bases). The CDR3 spans 14 residues. V was trimmed by 6 bases and J by 2 bases, leaving 14 bases between them. Germline loops: CDR1 MNHEY, CDR2 SMNVEV (reference sequence). This chain's CDR3 is CASSLEAGPYEQYF. DNA for the CDR3: TGTGCCAGCAGCCTAGAGGCGGGTCCCTACGAGCAGTACTTC.

This clone showed up just a few times. CDR3 sequence reads: CASSVQAATGNTIYF. As DNA, the CDR3 is TGTGCCAGCAGCGTACAAGCAGCTACTGGAAACACCATATATTTT. This chain connects TRBV9 to TRBJ1-3; D is undetermined. From germline, CDR1 is SGDLS and CDR2 YYNGEE. The CDR3 length is 15 residues. Trimming shortened V by 1 base and J by 2 bases, and 10 bases separated the two germline ends.